This is a list of T cell receptor beta chains from one sample in a study of blood T cells in healthy people across ages. One entry per CDR3 protein, called by TCRdb with MiXCR from the 5' RACE reads. Of over 1,300,000 distinct CDR3 sequences in the sample, approximately 60% were seen once. The sequencing input was blood. Receptors originate from a man between 18 and 29 years old in good health. The CDR3 runs from the conserved cysteine through the conserved F or W.

V	J	CDR3
TRBV7-2	TRBJ1-2	CASSSGRSNYGYTF
TRBV20-1	TRBJ2-7	CSARGTGPYEQYF
TRBV6-2/TRBV6-3	TRBJ1-2	CASSHEGYGYTF
TRBV11-1	TRBJ1-5	CASSLVGTDQPQHF
TRBV4-1	TRBJ2-3	CASSQEGAGSTDTQYF
TRBV5-1	TRBJ2-1	CASSPPRGPSSSYNEQFF
TRBV6-6	TRBJ2-7	CASSYSRDHSYEQYF
TRBV13	TRBJ1-2	CASSNRDRGLYYGYTF
TRBV28	TRBJ2-7	CASSRGGIYPYEQYF
TRBV20-1	TRBJ2-7	CSAIEVAETRYF
TRBV12-3/TRBV12-4	TRBJ1-2	CASSSGQGRVYGYTF
TRBV15	TRBJ1-5	CATRQDRDSNQPQHF
TRBV28	TRBJ2-5	CASSLLAGEGQETQYF
TRBV28	TRBJ2-2	CASSSPGPDTGELFF
TRBV5-1	TRBJ2-7	CASSLWRTATYEQYF
TRBV20-1	NA	CSASGQLNIQYF
TRBV12-5	TRBJ1-1	CASGLRDGEAFF
TRBV5-1	NA	CASSAGSQYYEQYF
TRBV12-3/TRBV12-4	TRBJ2-1	CASRLVDEQFF
TRBV20-1	TRBJ2-5	CSARSHPAGETQYF
TRBV10-3	TRBJ2-7	CAISEGSSPYEQYF
TRBV7-2	TRBJ1-1	CASSLGSSTEAFF
TRBV20-1	TRBJ1-2	CSATRGNYGYTF
TRBV11-2	TRBJ2-1	CASSSSTSGTYNEQFF
TRBV3-1	TRBJ2-5	CASSRSGGSQETQYF
TRBV10-3	TRBJ1-3	CAIAPSSGNTIYF
TRBV5-6	TRBJ2-1	CASSFRHSNEQFF
TRBV27	TRBJ2-3	CASSLSSVAGLLTDTQYF
TRBV4-1	TRBJ2-7	CASSQVAGPSYEQYF
TRBV29-1	TRBJ2-3	CSVSPGTGNTDTQYF
TRBV20-1	TRBJ2-5	CSAVTGPLRETQYF
TRBV7-2	TRBJ1-6	CASSRGPDSPLHF
TRBV2	TRBJ2-7	CASSVGSTYEQYF
TRBV20-1	TRBJ1-5	CSASEQGATYQPQHF
TRBV6-1	TRBJ1-5	CATTPGGGYQPQHF
TRBV20-1	TRBJ1-5	CSADHRGRNQPQHF
TRBV4-1	TRBJ1-2	CASSSSLSADANYGYTF
TRBV13	TRBJ2-3	CASSLLVAGGDTQYF
TRBV5-1	TRBJ2-7	CASSSAGTWSSYEQYF
TRBV7-2	TRBJ2-1	CASSEGTLFF
TRBV14	TRBJ1-1	CASSQAFRVGAFF
TRBV20-1	TRBJ2-1	CSAREMRAGVYEQFF
TRBV20-1	TRBJ2-1	CSAQEEEGSYNEQFF
TRBV29-1	TRBJ2-7	CSSRQGANEQYF
TRBV4-1	TRBJ2-7	CASNQSGRTYEQYF
TRBV6-6	TRBJ2-1	CASSYGLASYNEQFF
TRBV6-2/TRBV6-3	TRBJ2-2	CASSSSGTGNTGELFF
TRBV27	TRBJ1-2	CASSRLNPDYGYTF
TRBV7-6	TRBJ2-2	CASSLGVGTGITGELFF
TRBV11-2	NA	CASSLVGAGAGLYEQYF
TRBV4-1	TRBJ2-1	CASSLAGTSGSPSSYNEQFF
TRBV4-1	NA	CASSRVIGVLEQYF
TRBV27	TRBJ2-5	CASSHRPSQETQYF
TRBV7-2	TRBJ1-1	CASTLIGGEAFF
TRBV5-1	TRBJ2-7	CASSLATHSGRAPYEQYF
TRBV6-5	TRBJ1-6	CASTTQGDNSPLHF
TRBV12-3/TRBV12-4	TRBJ1-6	CASSSRDRASPLHF